This T cell receptor (beta chain) is from a study of control samples from healthy donors and cancer patients. The table came from immunoSEQ multiplex PCR; TCRdb's copy has only in-frame clones and leaves some out. Here the sample spans some 120,000 clones, about 93% being singletons. Per germline, CDR1 SGHRS and CDR2 YFSETQ. The V end lost 4 bases, the J end lost 2 bases, and 14 bases lay between the germline ends. The CDR3 runs 15 residues. This clonotype was sampled from a man aged 25 to 40 in good health. V gene TRBV5-1 combines with J gene TRBJ2-3; TRBD1 might be the D (5 bases). What was sequenced was blood. The CDR3 reads CASSRSGQDTDTQYF. For the CDR3, the DNA is TGCGCCAGCAGCCGGTCAGGGCAGGACACAGATACGCAGTATTTT.